The TCR beta chain described here comes from a study of cytomegalovirus exposure and HLA in healthy donors. The PCR contained 60 Vbeta and 13 Jbeta primers. TCRdb keeps only in-frame clones here, not all; method: immunoSEQ multiplex PCR. Across some 64,000 clones, the top ten clones capture roughly 1.7% of the sample. Trimming removed 6 bases from V and 0 bases from J; junction bases left unmatched: 13. CDR3 length equals 18 residues. Germline CDR1 reads SQVTM; CDR2 reads ANQGSEA. The specimen was PBMCs. This chain joins TRBV29-1 and TRBJ2-1; 11 bases map to TRBD2. The TCR originated in a woman aged 25 to 45 in good health and CMV-seronegative. The CDR3 region has the DNA TGCAGCGTCTCCGGGACTAGCGGTCCTCCAAGCTCCTACAATGAGCAGTTCTTC. It codes for CSVSGTSGPPSSYNEQFF.